The clone carrying this T cell receptor beta chain was seen only a few times. The antigen remains unidentified. Germline V gives CDR1 DFQATT, CDR2 SNEGSKA (reference sequence). The CDR3 is 14 amino acids. Trimming at V came to 6 bases and at J to 4 bases, leaving 8 bases not matched to a gene. The sample belongs to a study of response to subunit inactivated influenza vaccine. Study-level points and caveats: The authors suggested that every seasonal influenza vaccination recruits few new T cells.

Using its own MiXCR run on the RT-PCR reads, TCRdb lists one record per CDR3 protein. The table has hundreds of thousands of distinct CDR3 sequences, 15% to 18% seen once. Sequencing was performed on PBMCs from blood, taken roughly 12 days after vaccination. The genes are TRBV20-1 and TRBJ2-1; TRBD1 agrees at 8 bases. The receptor comes from a man aged 50-59 years who received an inactivated influenza vaccine. The CDR3 region is CSAKPGQAYNEQFF. The CDR3 nucleotides are TGCAGTGCAAAACCGGGACAGGCTTACAATGAGCAGTTCTTC.